Following are 21 T cell receptor beta chains from one sample sequenced in a study of blood T cells in healthy people across ages. A J-beta primer mix and a sample-barcoded 5' primer were used in a second PCR of about 6 to 12 cycles. One entry per CDR3 protein, called by TCRdb with MiXCR from the 5' RACE reads. Of roughly 1.4 million distinct CDR3 sequences listed, roughly 59% are singletons. Sequenced: blood. These receptors were collected from a man in his late teens or twenties in good health.

This clonotype was detected only a few times. CDR3 nucleotide sequence: TGTGCCAGCAGTTTATCGGCAGGGTACACCTACGAGCAGTACTTC. Translation: CASSLSAGYTYEQYF. J is TRBJ2-7 and V is TRBV27; possible D gene TRBD1, 5 bases. Germline V gives CDR1 MNHEY, CDR2 SMNVEV (reference sequence). The CDR3 has 15 residues. V was pared by 0 bases and J by 2 bases, with 11 bases between.

This clonotype came up a few times. The chain couples TRBV4-1 to TRBJ2-7; no reliable D call. In germline, CDR1 is MGHRA, CDR2 YSYEKL. The CDR3 runs to 17 residues. V dropped 1 base and J dropped 3 bases, with 19 bases sitting between them. The CDR3 loop is CASSQVGTFPAIYEQYF. CDR3 DNA: TGCGCCAGCAGCCAAGTAGGCACCTTCCCCGCGATCTACGAGCAGTACTTC.

V usage is TRBV6-5 and J usage is TRBJ1-1, with D unresolved. V lost 6 bases, J lost 2 bases, and 10 bases lay in between. The CDR3 spans 13 residues. Germline V gene data show CDR1 as MNHEY and CDR2 as SVGAGI. The CDR3 bases are TGTGCCAGCAGGTGGTGGGGAAACACTGAAGCTTTCTTT. Its translation: CASRWWGNTEAFF.

The CDR3 region is CASSESTGGLRANVLTF. The CDR3, as DNA: TGTGCCAGCAGTGAATCCACCGGAGGGCTTAGGGCCAACGTCCTGACTTTC. V is TRBV25-1 and J is TRBJ2-6; TRBD2 is a possible D gene (6 bases). Deletions cut 1 base from V and 5 bases from J, with 15 bases between. The CDR3 contains 17 residues. Per germline, CDR1 MGHDK and CDR2 SYGVNS.

The rearrangement uses TRBV4-1 and TRBJ2-1, with 9 bases that match TRBD2. The germline gives CDR1 MGHRA, CDR2 YSYEKL. This CDR3 spans 16 amino acids. V dropped 0 bases and J dropped 9; count of bases not matched to a gene: 9. CDR3 loop: CASSQDIAGAWSEQFF. Here the CDR3 DNA reads TGCGCCAGCAGCCAAGATATAGCGGGAGCGTGGAGTGAGCAGTTCTTC.

The V gene is TRBV25-1, the J gene TRBJ2-2; 9 bases map to TRBD1. The CDR3 runs to 18 residues. J lost 3 bases, V lost 0 bases, and 8 bases had no gene match. Germline loops: CDR1 MGHDK, CDR2 SYGVNS. As DNA, the CDR3 is TGTGCCAGCAGTGAATATATGGTGGGACAGGGATACACCGGGGAGCTGTTTTTT. Amino acids: CASSEYMVGQGYTGELFF. The full variable domain, completed using reference TRBV25-1 and TRBJ2-2, is EADIYQTPRYLVIGTGKKITLECSQTMGHDKMYWYQQDPGMELHLIHYSYGVNSTEKGDLSSESTVSRIRTEHFPLTLESARPSHTSQYLCASSEYMVGQGYTGELFFGEGSRLTVL.

This rearrangement joins TRBV6-2 or TRBV6-3 to TRBJ1-1; tentatively, D is TRBD1 (5 bases). The length of the CDR3 is 17 residues. Germline CDR1 is MNHEY and CDR2 is SVGEGT. The V gene lost 2 bases and the J gene lost 0 bases, with 16 bases spanning the gap. As DNA, the CDR3 is TGTGCCAGCAGTTACAAAGGGGTTACCCGGTTGAACACTGAAGCTTTCTTT. Protein: CASSYKGVTRLNTEAFF.

This sequence joins TRBV25-1 and TRBJ2-4; D gene unclear. Matching the DNA end better, TRBJ2-7 makes the J call doubtful. Germline CDR1 is MGHDK and CDR2 is SYGVNS. This CDR3 spans 10 amino acids. The CDR3 region has the DNA TGTGCCACCGACCACGGCGAGCAGTACTTC. As protein: CATDHGEQYF.

V is TRBV13 and J is TRBJ1-2, with TRBD1 identical over 7 bases. The CDR3 is 15 amino acids. V gave up 7 bases and J gave up 6 bases; unmatched junction bases: 14. CDR1 is PRHDT and CDR2 is FYEKMQ in the germline V gene (reference sequence). CDR3 residues: CASTRSPGGLDGYTF. The CDR3 DNA reads TGTGCCAGCACTCGATCGCCAGGGGGACTCGATGGCTACACCTTC.

The CDR3 loop is CSAIMTESEKLFF. The CDR3 DNA follows: TGCAGTGCTATAATGACAGAATCTGAAAAACTGTTTTTT. The chain links TRBV20-1 to TRBJ1-4, with a tentative D call TRBD1 (5 bases). V was shortened by 4 bases and J by 7 bases, with 13 bases between the two germline ends. The CDR3 covers 13 residues. In germline, CDR1 is DFQATT, CDR2 SNEGSKA (reference sequence).

As DNA, the CDR3 is TGTGCCAGCAGTTTTCTGCCAGGGTCGGATCAGCCCCAGCATTTT. This encodes CASSFLPGSDQPQHF. This chain uses TRBV12-3 or TRBV12-4 with TRBJ1-5, with D possibly matching TRBD1 (5 bases). The CDR3 is 15 residues long. V shed 3 bases and J shed 5 bases, with 14 bases lying between them.

As concerns this clonotype: It may be a read error: a sequence one base away is much more abundant. The V call is TRBV20-1, the J call TRBJ2-3; D is unresolved. The V gene's germline CDR1 is DFQATT and CDR2 SNEGSKA (reference sequence). Trimming removed 3 bases at V and 0 bases at J, with 13 bases between. The CDR3 is 15 amino acids. The chain's CDR3 is CSARQDGVSTDTQYF. The CDR3 bases are TGCAGTGCTAGGCAGGACGGAGTGAGCACAGATACGCAGTATTTT.

The genes are TRBV20-1 and TRBJ2-7; 7 positions agree with TRBD1. Germline assignment: CDR1 DFQATT and CDR2 SNEGSKA (reference sequence). The CDR3 runs to 13 residues. The V and J ends lost 3 bases and 3 bases, in that order; junction bases with no gene match: 5. CDR3 residues: CSASRGPDYEQYF. CDR3 in DNA: TGCAGTGCTAGTAGGGGGCCTGACTACGAGCAGTACTTC.

The V call is TRBV5-5, the J call TRBJ2-4; a possible D gene is TRBD2 (5 bases). The tail of the sequence fits TRBJ2-7 better, so the J call may be wrong. Germline V gene data show CDR1 as SGHKS and CDR2 as YYEKEE (reference sequence). The CDR3 is made up of 14 amino acids. The CDR3 loop reads CASSFGYGTYEQYF. CDR3 nucleotides: TGTGCCAGCAGCTTTGGTTACGGGACCTACGAGCAGTACTTC.

J is TRBJ1-2 and V is TRBV7-2; D may be TRBD1 (6 bases). This CDR3 is 17 amino acids long. CDR1 is SGHTA and CDR2 is FQGNSA in the germline V gene. Trimming removed 1 base from V and 4 bases from J, with 19 bases in between. CDR3 region: CASSLVPDRSGVYGYTF. The CDR3 DNA sequence: TGTGCCAGCAGCTTAGTGCCCGACAGGTCGGGTGTCTATGGCTACACCTTC.

V gene TRBV29-1 combines with J gene TRBJ1-2, with D perhaps matching TRBD1 (5 bases). Trimming took off 7 bases at V and 6 bases at J, with 15 bases between the two ends. CDR1 and CDR2 (germline): SQVTM, ANQGSEA. CDR3 size: 12 residues. CDR3 nucleotides: TGCAGCGAATCCGGGGGTTCGGATGGCTACACCTTC. Protein product: CSESGGSDGYTF.

This clonotype was seen a few times. Here the CDR3 reads CASSPMTSGRETQYF. CDR3 nucleotide sequence: TGTGCCAGCAGTCCCATGACTAGCGGGAGGGAGACCCAGTACTTC. This chain links TRBV7-2 with TRBJ2-5, with 13 bases fitting TRBD2. Germline lookup yields CDR1 SGHTA and CDR2 FQGNSA. Germline trimming cut 6 bases from V and 5 bases from J; bases unmatched to any gene: 6. The CDR3 has 15 amino acids.

In nucleotides, the CDR3 is TGTGCCAGCAGCCAAGCCCAGGGGGCGGGAGAGCAGTACTTC. Translation gives CASSQAQGAGEQYF. This sequence joins TRBV4-2 and TRBJ2-5, with TRBD1 as a possible D gene (8 bases). The germline gives CDR1 LGHNA, CDR2 YNFKEQ. The V and J ends lost 1 base and 11 bases respectively, with 17 bases between them. The CDR3 has 14 amino acids.

The table lists this clonotype with a few counts. This sequence joins TRBV7-9 and TRBJ1-1, with D perhaps matching TRBD1 (5 bases). Germline CDR1 reads SEHNR; CDR2 reads FQNEAQ (reference sequence). This CDR3 is built from 14 residues. Trimming removed 6 bases from V and 1 base from J, with 12 bases in between. CDR3: CASRPGTGNTEAFF. DNA of the CDR3: TGTGCCAGCAGGCCCGGGACGGGGAACACTGAAGCTTTCTTT.

The genes are TRBV7-8 and TRBJ1-2; TRBD1 is a possible D gene (6 bases). V lost 1 base, J lost 0 bases, and 12 bases lay in between. Germline CDR1 is SGHVS and CDR2 is FQNEAQ. The CDR3 consists of 16 residues. As DNA, the CDR3 is TGTGCCAGCAGCTTAGTGCCAGGGGCCCCTAACTATGGCTACACCTTC. It translates to CASSLVPGAPNYGYTF.

This chain joins TRBV9 and TRBJ2-3; no clear D. There are 12 residues in the CDR3. V shed 0 bases and J shed 4 bases, with 3 bases lying between them. Germline V gene sequence: CDR1 SGDLS, CDR2 YYNGEE. CDR3 loop: CASSVDSDTQYF. The CDR3 nucleotides read TGTGCCAGCAGCGTAGATTCAGATACGCAGTATTTT. Using reference TRBV9 and TRBJ2-3 for the parts outside the CDR3, the full variable domain is DSGVTQTPKHLITATGQRVTLRCSPRSGDLSVYWYQQSLDQGLQFLIQYYNGEERAKGNILERFSAQQFPDLHSELNLSSLELGDSALYFCASSVDSDTQYFGPGTRLTVL.